This T cell receptor beta chain is drawn from a study of cytomegalovirus exposure and HLA in healthy donors. For the study at large: Genotyping of 300 to 450 donors showed that 80% to 85% belonged to the Caucasian-associated ancestry cluster.

PCR employed 60 Vbeta and 13 Jbeta primers. Methods used by the authors: It was a later analysis that counted roughly 80 million unique TCR beta chains, of which some 12 million were shared. The repertoire was sequenced with immunoSEQ multiplex PCR; TCRdb's copy has only in-frame clones and lacks some. D and trimming come from the DNA, and the V and J calls and clone size come from that table. The sample includes approximately 160,000 clones, 75% to 90% of them seen just once. As regards this clone: The target antigen is unknown.

The V gene's germline CDR1 is MGHRA and CDR2 YSYEKL. V shed 0 bases, J shed 5 bases, and the junction held 4 bases outside the gene matches. The length of the CDR3 is 16 residues. General study results and limits: It was reported in a later analysis that an Asian-associated ancestry cluster showed fewer N-insertions than the approximately 700-donor mean. On later analysis, the bulk of CMV-associated TCR beta chains appeared to be HLA-restricted.

This receptor was obtained from a girl aged 2-10 years in good health and CMV-seropositive. V is TRBV4-1 and J is TRBJ1-4; 9 bases map to TRBD1. The sample consisted of PBMCs. For the CDR3, the DNA is TGCGCCAGCAGCCAAGAGGGACAGGGAAGGAATGAAAAACTGTTTTTT. Translating gives CASSQEGQGRNEKLFF.